The rows below give T cell receptor beta chains drawn from one sample of a study of blood T cell repertoires in COVID-19. Using immunoSEQ multiplex PCR, the repertoire was profiled, and TCRdb retains in-frame clones only, with some absent. The table lists 250,000 to 300,000 clones, 90% of them singletons. The sequencing sample was made of PBMCs or T cells enriched from blood (not recorded which). Receptors were obtained from a woman in her twenties or thirties who had recovered from COVID-19. The CDR3 runs from the conserved cysteine through the conserved F or W. A D gene is named only where the DNA matches it firmly. Clone size is not always given. Where it is, it says once, few, many or a class for expanded clones.

j_call clone_size v_call d_call cdr3_nt cdr3_aa
TRBJ2-1 few TRBV5-4 TRBD1 TGTGCCAGCAGCGTGACGGGACAGCAGGATGAGCAGTTCTTC CASSVTGQQDEQFF
TRBJ1-1 - TRBV29-1 - TGCAGCGCGACAGAGAACACTGAAGCTTTCTTT CSATENTEAFF
TRBJ2-7 - TRBV28 - TGTGCCAGCAGTCCCGCTAGGCTAGTTAACTCCTACGAGCAGTACTTC CASSPARLVNSYEQYF
TRBJ1-2 - TRBV7-2 TRBD1 TGTGCCAGCAGCCCGGGGACAGGGTATGCCTATGGCTACACCTTC CASSPGTGYAYGYTF
TRBJ2-7 - TRBV5-1 - TGCGCCAGCAGCGGCGGAGCCGCCTACGAGCAGTACTTC CASSGGAAYEQYF
TRBJ2-7 - TRBV5-1 TRBD2 TGCGCCAGCAGCTTTCGAGGACTAGCGGGAGCGTACGAGCAGTACTTC CASSFRGLAGAYEQYF
TRBJ1-5 - TRBV27 - TGTGCCAGCAGGTCAGGGATTAATCAGCCCCAGCATTTT CASRSGINQPQHF
TRBJ2-2 - TRBV7-2 TRBD2 TGTGCCAGCAGTCCCGGGACGCGGCGGGAGTACACCGGGGAGCTGTTTTTT CASSPGTRREYTGELFF
TRBJ2-1 - TRBV29-1 TRBD1 TGCAGCGCCGATCACCCACAGGGGTGGAACAATGAGCAGTTCTTC CSADHPQGWNNEQFF
TRBJ2-3 - TRBV24-1 - TGTGCCACCAGTGACCGGACAGATACGCAGTATTTT CATSDRTDTQYF
TRBJ1-2 - TRBV28 TRBD1 TGTGCCAGCAGTTTATCGACAGGGGGCGCAGATGGCTATGGCTACACCTTC CASSLSTGGADGYGYTF
TRBJ1-6 few TRBV30 - TGTGCCTGGAGTCCTTATAATTCACCCCTCCACTTT CAWSPYNSPLHF
TRBJ1-1 once TRBV6-6 TRBD1 TGTGCCACTGACCAGGGGGATAACACTGAAGCTTTCTTT CATDQGDNTEAFF
TRBJ2-1 - TRBV16 - TGTGCCAGCAGCCCCACCCGGGGGGGACAGGGTTCCTACAATGAGCAGTTCTTC CASSPTRGGQGSYNEQFF
TRBJ2-1 - TRBV10-3 TRBD1 TGTGCCATCACTAAGACAGGGGAGAATGAGCAGTTCTTC CAITKTGENEQFF
TRBJ2-7 - TRBV10-3 TRBD2 TGTGCCATCAGTGAGAGGTCGTCGGGAGGGCCGGGCTACGAGCAGTACTTC CAISERSSGGPGYEQYF
TRBJ2-1 - TRBV11-2 - TGTGCCAGCAGCTCCTTACCGGGGAGCTACAATGAGCAGTTCTTC CASSSLPGSYNEQFF
TRBJ1-5 - TRBV19 - TGTGCCAGTAACTCCCCGAGAGGGAAGGGCAATCAGCCCCAGCATTTT CASNSPRGKGNQPQHF
TRBJ1-1 - TRBV3-1/TRBV3-2 - TGTGCCAGCAGCGTGAACTTAAACACTGAAGCTTTCTTT CASSVNLNTEAFF
TRBJ1-4 - TRBV6-5 TRBD1 TGTGCCAGCGGACAGGGGGCAACTAATGAAAAACTGTTTTTT CASGQGATNEKLFF
TRBJ2-3 once TRBV30 - TGTGCCTGGAGTGTTAGCCCCGCTCGCACAGATACGCAGTATTTT CAWSVSPARTDTQYF
TRBJ2-3 - TRBV5-4 - TGTGCCAGCAGCTTCCGGGGGGCCACAGATACGCAGTATTTT CASSFRGATDTQYF
TRBJ1-4 - TRBV28 - TGTGCCAGCAGCGGTCAGGCTCGTGGTAATGAAAAACTGTTTTTT CASSGQARGNEKLFF
TRBJ2-7 - TRBV9 - TGTGCCAGCAGCGTGCGGGAATCCCCCTACGAGCAGTACTTC CASSVRESPYEQYF
TRBJ2-1 - TRBV5-4 - TGTGCCAGCAGCCCACCGGACAGATATGGCAATGAGCAGTTCTTC CASSPPDRYGNEQFF
TRBJ2-7 - TRBV2 TRBD1 TGTGCCAGCAGTACCGGGACAGGGGGCTACGAGCAGTACTTC CASSTGTGGYEQYF
TRBJ1-4 - TRBV6-4 - TGTGCCAGCAGTGACAGGGGGGGAGGTGGAGGATCTCAAGGAAAACTGTTTTTT CASSDRGGGGGSQGKLFF
TRBJ2-2 - TRBV7-2 TRBD2 TGTGCCAGCAGCTTCTTTAGCGGGTCCGCCGGGGAGCTGTTTTTT CASSFFSGSAGELFF
TRBJ1-5 - TRBV19 TRBD1 TGTGCCAGTAGTACGGACAGGGTTCAGCCCCAGCATTTT CASSTDRVQPQHF
TRBJ2-7 - TRBV5-4 TRBD2 TGTGCCAGCAGCGGGGGAGGGAGAATAGGCTACGAGCAGTACTTC CASSGGGRIGYEQYF
TRBJ2-6 - TRBV4-1 TRBD1 TGCGCCAGCAGCCAAGAGGGACAGGGCTCTGGGGCCAACGTCCTGACTTTC CASSQEGQGSGANVLTF
TRBJ2-7 - TRBV28 TRBD2 TGTGCCAGCAGTTTGGGACTACTCACCGAGCAGTACTTC CASSLGLLTEQYF
TRBJ2-4 - TRBV9 TRBD2 TGTGCCAGCAGCGTAGAACTAGCGGGAGGGCCTGGAACCAAAAACATTCAGTACTTC CASSVELAGGPGTKNIQYF
TRBJ2-7 - TRBV30 TRBD1 TGTGCCTGGAATTCAGGGGGCTACGAGCAGTACTTC CAWNSGGYEQYF
TRBJ1-3 - TRBV19 - TGTGCCAGTAGTTCTCGGACAGACGTCCACTCTGGAAACACCATATATTTT CASSSRTDVHSGNTIYF
TRBJ2-2 once TRBV7-9 - TGTGCCAGCAGCGAACGAGGACTAAGCGAGGGCACCGGGGAGCTGTTTTTT CASSERGLSEGTGELFF
TRBJ2-2 once TRBV5-1 - TGCGCCAGCGTCCTAGCGCCCCCCGGGGAGCTGTTTTTT CASVLAPPGELFF
TRBJ2-3 - TRBV14 - TGTGCCAGCAGTGTCGGGACATGGTATACGCAGTATTTT CASSVGTWYTQYF
TRBJ1-1 - TRBV7-3 - TGTGCCAGCAGCTTCTCTACCGGGAGCACTGAAGCTTTCTTT CASSFSTGSTEAFF